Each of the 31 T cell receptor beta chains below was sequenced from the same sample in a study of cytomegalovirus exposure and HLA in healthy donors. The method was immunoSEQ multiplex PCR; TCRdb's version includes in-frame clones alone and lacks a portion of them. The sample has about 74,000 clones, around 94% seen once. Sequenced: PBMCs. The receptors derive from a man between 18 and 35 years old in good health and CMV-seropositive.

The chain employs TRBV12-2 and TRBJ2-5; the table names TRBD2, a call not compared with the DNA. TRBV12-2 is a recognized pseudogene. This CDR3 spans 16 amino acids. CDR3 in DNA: TGTGCAAGTCGCTTAGCGTTAGAGGCCCGGGGGGAGACCCAGTACTTC. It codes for CASRLALEARGETQYF.

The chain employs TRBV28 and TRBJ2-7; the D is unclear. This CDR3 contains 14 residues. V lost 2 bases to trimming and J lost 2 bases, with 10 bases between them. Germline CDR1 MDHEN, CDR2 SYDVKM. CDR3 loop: CASSLAGEPYEQYF. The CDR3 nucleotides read TGTGCCAGCAGTTTAGCAGGCGAACCCTACGAGCAGTACTTC.

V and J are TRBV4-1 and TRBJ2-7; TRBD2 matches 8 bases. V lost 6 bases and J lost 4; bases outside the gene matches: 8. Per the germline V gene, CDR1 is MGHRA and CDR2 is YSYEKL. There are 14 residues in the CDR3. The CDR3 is CASRALAGLYEQYF. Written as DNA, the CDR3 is TGCGCCAGCAGGGCTTTAGCGGGATTATACGAGCAGTACTTC.

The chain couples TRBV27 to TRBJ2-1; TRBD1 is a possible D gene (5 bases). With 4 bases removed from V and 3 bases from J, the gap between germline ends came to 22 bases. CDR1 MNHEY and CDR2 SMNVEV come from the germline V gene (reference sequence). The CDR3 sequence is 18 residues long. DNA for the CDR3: TGTGCCAGCAGTTCAAAGGCCCTATCGACAGTAATCTACAATGAGCAGTTCTTC. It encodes CASSSKALSTVIYNEQFF.

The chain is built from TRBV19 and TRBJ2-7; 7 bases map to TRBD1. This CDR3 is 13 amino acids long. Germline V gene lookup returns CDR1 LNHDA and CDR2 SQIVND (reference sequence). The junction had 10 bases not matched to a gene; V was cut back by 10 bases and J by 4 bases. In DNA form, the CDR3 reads TGTGCCACCAGACAGGGCCCCCTTTACGAGCAGTACTTC. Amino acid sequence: CATRQGPLYEQYF. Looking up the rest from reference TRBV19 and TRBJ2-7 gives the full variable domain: DGGITQSPKYLFRKEGQNVTLSCEQNLNHDAMYWYRQDPGQGLRLIYYSQIVNDFQKGDIAEGYSVSREKKESFPLTVTSAQKNPTAFYLCATRQGPLYEQYFGPGTRLTVT.

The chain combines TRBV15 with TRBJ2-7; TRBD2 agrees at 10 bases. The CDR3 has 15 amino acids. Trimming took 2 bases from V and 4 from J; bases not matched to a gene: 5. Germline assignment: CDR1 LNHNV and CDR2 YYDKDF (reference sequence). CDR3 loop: CATSRLAGGGYEQYF. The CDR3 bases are TGTGCCACCAGCAGATTAGCGGGAGGTGGGTACGAGCAGTACTTC. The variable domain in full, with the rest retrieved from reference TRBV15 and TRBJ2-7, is DAMVIQNPRYQVTQFGKPVTLSCSQTLNHNVMYWYQQKSSQAPKLLFHYYDKDFNNEADTPDNFQSRRPNTSFCFLDIRSPGLGDTAMYLCATSRLAGGGYEQYFGPGTRLTVT.

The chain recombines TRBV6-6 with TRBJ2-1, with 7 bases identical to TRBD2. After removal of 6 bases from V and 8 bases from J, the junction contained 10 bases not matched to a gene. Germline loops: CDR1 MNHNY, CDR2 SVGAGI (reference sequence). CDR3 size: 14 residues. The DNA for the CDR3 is TGTGCCAGCAGCCCCTTTGCGGGAGTTGATGAGCAGTTCTTC. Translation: CASSPFAGVDEQFF.

In DNA, the CDR3 is TGTGCCAGCAGTTTACCAGGGGGCGCAGGACAGCCCCAGCATTTT. It encodes CASSLPGGAGQPQHF. The chain carries TRBV28 and TRBJ1-5, with 8 nucleotides matching TRBD1. From germline, CDR1 is MDHEN and CDR2 SYDVKM. J lost 7 bases, V lost 2 bases, and 7 bases had no gene match. There are 15 residues in the CDR3.

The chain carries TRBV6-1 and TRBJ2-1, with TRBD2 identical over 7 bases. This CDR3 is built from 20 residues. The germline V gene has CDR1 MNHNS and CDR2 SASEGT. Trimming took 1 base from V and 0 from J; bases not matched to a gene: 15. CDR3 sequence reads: CASSEGGYREAGSSYNEQFF. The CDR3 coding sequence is TGTGCCAGCAGTGAAGGGGGTTATCGGGAAGCGGGAAGCTCCTACAATGAGCAGTTCTTC.

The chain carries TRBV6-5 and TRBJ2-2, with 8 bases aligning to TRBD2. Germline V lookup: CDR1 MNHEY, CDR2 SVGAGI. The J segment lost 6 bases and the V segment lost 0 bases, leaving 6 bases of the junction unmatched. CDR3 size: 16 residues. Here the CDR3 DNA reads TGTGCCAGCAGTTACTCGACGGGAGGGCCATCCGGGGAGCTGTTTTTT. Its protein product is CASSYSTGGPSGELFF.

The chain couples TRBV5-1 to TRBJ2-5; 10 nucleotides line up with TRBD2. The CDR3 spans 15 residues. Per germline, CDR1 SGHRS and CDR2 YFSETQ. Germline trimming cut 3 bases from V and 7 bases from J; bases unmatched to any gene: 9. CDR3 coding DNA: TGCGCCAGCAGCTCCGGGACTAGCGTAAAGGGGACCCAGTACTTC. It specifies CASSSGTSVKGTQYF.

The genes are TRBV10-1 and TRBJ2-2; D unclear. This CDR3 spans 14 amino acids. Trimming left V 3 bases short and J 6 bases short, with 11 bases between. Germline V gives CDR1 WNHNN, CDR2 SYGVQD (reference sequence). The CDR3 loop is CASSDQSSAGELFF. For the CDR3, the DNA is TGCGCCAGCAGTGACCAATCAAGCGCCGGGGAGCTGTTTTTT.

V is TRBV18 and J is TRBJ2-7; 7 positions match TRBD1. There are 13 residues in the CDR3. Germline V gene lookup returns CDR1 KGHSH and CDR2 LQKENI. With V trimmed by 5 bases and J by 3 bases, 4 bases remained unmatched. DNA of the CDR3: TGTGCCAGCTCATTTACAGGGGTCTACGAGCAGTACTTC. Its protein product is CASSFTGVYEQYF.

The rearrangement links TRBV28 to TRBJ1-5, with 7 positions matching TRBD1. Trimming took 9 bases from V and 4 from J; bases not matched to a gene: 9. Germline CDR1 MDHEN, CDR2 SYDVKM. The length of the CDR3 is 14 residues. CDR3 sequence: CASVTGEPNQPQHF. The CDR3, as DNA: TGTGCCAGTGTTACAGGGGAACCTAATCAGCCCCAGCATTTT. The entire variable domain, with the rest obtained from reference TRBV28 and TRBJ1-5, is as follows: DVKVTQSSRYLVKRTGEKVFLECVQDMDHENMFWYRQDPGLGLRLIYFSYDVKMKEKGDIPEGYSVSREKKERFSLILESASTNQTSMYLCASVTGEPNQPQHFGDGTRLSIL.

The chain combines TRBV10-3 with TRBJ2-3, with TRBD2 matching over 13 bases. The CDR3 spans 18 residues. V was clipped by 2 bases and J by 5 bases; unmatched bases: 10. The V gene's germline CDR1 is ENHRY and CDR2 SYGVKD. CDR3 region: CAISEGLGTSGMRDTQYF. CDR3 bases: TGTGCCATCAGTGAGGGATTAGGGACTAGCGGGATGAGAGATACGCAGTATTTT.

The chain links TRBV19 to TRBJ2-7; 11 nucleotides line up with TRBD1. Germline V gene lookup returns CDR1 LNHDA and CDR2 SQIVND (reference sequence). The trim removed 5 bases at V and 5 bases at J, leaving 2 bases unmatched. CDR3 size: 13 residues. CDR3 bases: TGTGCCAGTAGTTGGACAGGGGGCGACGAGCAGTACTTC. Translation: CASSWTGGDEQYF.

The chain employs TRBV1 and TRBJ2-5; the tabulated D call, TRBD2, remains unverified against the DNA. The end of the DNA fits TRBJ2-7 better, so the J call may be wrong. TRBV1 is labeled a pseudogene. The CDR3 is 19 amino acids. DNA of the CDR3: TGCACCAGCAGCCAAGATAAAACTAGCGGGTATCAAAGGGGCTACGAGCAGTACTTC. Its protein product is CTSSQDKTSGYQRGYEQYF.

The CDR3 DNA reads as TGTGCCAGCAGCTTAGAATACCAGGGAATAGAGACCCAGTACTTC. The encoded protein is CASSLEYQGIETQYF. J is TRBJ2-5 and V is TRBV11-2; maybe TRBD1 (5 bases). The germline V gene encodes CDR1 SGHAT and CDR2 FQNNGV. The V gene lost 0 bases and the J gene lost 4 bases, with 12 bases spanning the gap. The CDR3 covers 15 residues.

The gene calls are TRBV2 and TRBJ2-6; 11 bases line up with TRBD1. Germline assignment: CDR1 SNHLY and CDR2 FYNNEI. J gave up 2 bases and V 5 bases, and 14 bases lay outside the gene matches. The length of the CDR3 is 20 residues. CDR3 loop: CASSPVEPGQGEPGANVLTF. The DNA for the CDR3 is TGTGCCAGCAGTCCCGTGGAGCCGGGACAGGGGGAACCTGGGGCCAACGTCCTGACTTTC. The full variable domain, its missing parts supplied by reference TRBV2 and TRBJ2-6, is EPEVTQTPSHQVTQMGQEVILRCVPISNHLYFYWYRQILGQKVEFLVSFYNNEISEKSEIFDDQFSVERPDGSNFTLKIRSTKLEDSAMYFCASSPVEPGQGEPGANVLTFGAGSRLTVL.

The DNA of the CDR3 is TGTGCCAGCAGCTTAGTAGCGGGGCATAACACAGATACGCAGTATTTT. Residues: CASSLVAGHNTDTQYF. The chain recombines TRBV11-2 with TRBJ2-3; TRBD2 agrees at 8 bases. The germline V gene encodes CDR1 SGHAT and CDR2 FQNNGV. The CDR3 contains 16 residues. The junction had 5 bases not matched to a gene; V was cut back by 1 base and J by 2 bases.

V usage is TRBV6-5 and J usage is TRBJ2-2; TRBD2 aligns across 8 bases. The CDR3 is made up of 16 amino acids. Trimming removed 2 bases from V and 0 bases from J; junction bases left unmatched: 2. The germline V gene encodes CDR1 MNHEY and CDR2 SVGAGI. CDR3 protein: CASSYLGLANTGELFF. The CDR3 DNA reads TGTGCCAGCAGTTACCTGGGACTAGCGAACACCGGGGAGCTGTTTTTT.

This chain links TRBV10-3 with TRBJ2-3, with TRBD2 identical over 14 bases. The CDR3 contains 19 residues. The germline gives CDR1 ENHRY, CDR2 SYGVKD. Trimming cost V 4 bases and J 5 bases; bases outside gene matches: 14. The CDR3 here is CAISGSPGTSGSRGDTQYF. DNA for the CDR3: TGTGCCATCAGTGGTTCACCCGGGACTAGCGGGAGCAGGGGAGATACGCAGTATTTT.

The DNA for the CDR3 is TGTGCCAGCAGTTTATCGGGGGGTCGGGGGAGGAACACCGGGGAGCTGTTTTTT. Protein sequence: CASSLSGGRGRNTGELFF. This chain uses TRBV27 with TRBJ2-2; weak D call: TRBD2 (6 bases). Germline-derived CDR1 and CDR2 are MNHEY and SMNVEV (reference sequence). V was pared by 0 bases and J by 1 base, with 15 bases between. The CDR3 is 18 amino acids.

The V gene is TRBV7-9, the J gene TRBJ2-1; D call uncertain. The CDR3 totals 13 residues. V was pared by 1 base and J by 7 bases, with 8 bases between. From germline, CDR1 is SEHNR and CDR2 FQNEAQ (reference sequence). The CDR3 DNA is TGTGCCAGCAGCTTAGAGGAACTAAATGAGCAGTTCTTC. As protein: CASSLEELNEQFF.

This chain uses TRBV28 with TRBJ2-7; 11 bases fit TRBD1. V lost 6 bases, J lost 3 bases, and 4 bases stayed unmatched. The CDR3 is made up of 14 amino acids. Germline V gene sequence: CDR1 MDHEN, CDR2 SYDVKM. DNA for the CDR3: TGTGCCAGCAGAACCGGGACAGGGGGCTACGAGCAGTACTTC. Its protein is CASRTGTGGYEQYF.

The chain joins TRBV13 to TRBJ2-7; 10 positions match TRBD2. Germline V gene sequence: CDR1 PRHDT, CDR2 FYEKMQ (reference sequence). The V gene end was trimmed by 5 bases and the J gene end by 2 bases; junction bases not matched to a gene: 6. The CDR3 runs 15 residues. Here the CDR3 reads CASSPLAGAPYEQYF. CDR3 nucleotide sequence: TGTGCCAGCAGCCCCCTAGCGGGAGCGCCCTACGAGCAGTACTTC.

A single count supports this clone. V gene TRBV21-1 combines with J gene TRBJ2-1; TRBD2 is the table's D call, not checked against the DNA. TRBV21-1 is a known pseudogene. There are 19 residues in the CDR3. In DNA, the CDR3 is TGTGCCAGCAGCAAAAAGTTTCGGTGCGGGACCACCCCCTACAATGAGCAGTTCTTC. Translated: CASSKKFRCGTTPYNEQFF.

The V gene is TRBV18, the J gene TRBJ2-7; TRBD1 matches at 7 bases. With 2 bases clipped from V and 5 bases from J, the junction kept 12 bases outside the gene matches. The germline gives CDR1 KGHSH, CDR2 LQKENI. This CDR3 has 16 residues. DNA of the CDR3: TGTGCCAGCTCACCAGGGAGAGGGGGCGACGGGGACGAGCAGTACTTC. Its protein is CASSPGRGGDGDEQYF.

CDR3 sequence (DNA): TGTGCCTGGGCGGAGCTGGATGAGCAGTTCTTC. Translated: CAWAELDEQFF. The chain carries TRBV30 and TRBJ2-1, with D uncertain. The CDR3 length is 11 residues. CDR1 is GTSNPN and CDR2 is SVGIG in the germline V gene (reference sequence). The ends were cut back, 5 bases at V and 8 bases at J, with 10 bases in the middle.

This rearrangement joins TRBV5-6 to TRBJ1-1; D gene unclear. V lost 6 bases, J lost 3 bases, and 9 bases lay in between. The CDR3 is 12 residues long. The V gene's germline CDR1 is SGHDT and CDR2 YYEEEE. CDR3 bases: TGTGCCAGCATCGGCCAGGACACTGAAGCTTTCTTT. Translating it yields CASIGQDTEAFF.

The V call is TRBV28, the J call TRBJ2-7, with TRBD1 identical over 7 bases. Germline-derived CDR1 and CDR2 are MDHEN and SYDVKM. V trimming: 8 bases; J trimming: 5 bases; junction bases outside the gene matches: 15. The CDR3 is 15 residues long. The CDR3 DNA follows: TGTGCCAGCGGGGGCGGACAGGTAAACCTGAACGAGCAGTACTTC. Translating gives CASGGGQVNLNEQYF.